This TCR beta chain was retrieved from a study of OX40 agonist ivuxolimab in advanced cancers. The method was immunoSEQ multiplex PCR; TCRdb's version includes in-frame clones alone and lacks a portion of them. The sample has tens of thousands of clones, roughly 82% seen once; the top ten hold around 2.7%. This CDR3 comprises 14 residues. Trimming took off 0 bases at V and 7 bases at J, with 10 bases between the two ends. Germline assignment: CDR1 SGHNT and CDR2 YYREEE (reference sequence). The chain employs TRBV5-4 and TRBJ2-2; D remains ambiguous. Sequences were derived from CD4+ or CD8+ T cells sorted from blood, sampled in a trial of the OX40 agonist ivuxolimab. The TCR was taken from an adult with an advanced solid tumor such as melanoma, head and neck, liver or kidney cancer. CDR3 in amino acids: CASSLAGSNGELFF. CDR3 bases: TGTGCCAGCAGCTTGGCCGGCAGTAACGGGGAGCTGTTTTTT.